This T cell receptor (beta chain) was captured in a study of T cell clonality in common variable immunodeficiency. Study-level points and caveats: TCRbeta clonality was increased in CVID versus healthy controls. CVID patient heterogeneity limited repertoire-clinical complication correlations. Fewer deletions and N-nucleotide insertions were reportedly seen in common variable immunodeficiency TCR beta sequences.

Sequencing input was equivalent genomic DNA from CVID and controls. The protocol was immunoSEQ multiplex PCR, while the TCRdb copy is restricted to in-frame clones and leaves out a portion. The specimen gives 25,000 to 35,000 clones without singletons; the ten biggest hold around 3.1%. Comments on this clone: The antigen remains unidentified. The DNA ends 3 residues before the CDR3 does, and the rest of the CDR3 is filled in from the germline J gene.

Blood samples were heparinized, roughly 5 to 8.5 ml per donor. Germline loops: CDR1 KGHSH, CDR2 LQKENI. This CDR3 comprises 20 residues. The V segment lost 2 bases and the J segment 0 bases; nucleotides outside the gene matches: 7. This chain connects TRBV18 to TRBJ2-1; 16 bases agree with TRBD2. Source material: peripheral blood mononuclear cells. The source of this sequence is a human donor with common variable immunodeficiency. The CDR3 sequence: CASSPRMGTSGGGSYNEQFF. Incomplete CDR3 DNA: TGTGCCAGCTCACCAAGGATGGGGACTAGCGGGGGGGGCTCCTACAATGAG.